This T cell receptor beta chain was recorded in a study of T cell repertoires in cytomegalovirus infection. Looking at the study overall: It was recently identified HLA-C-restricted and well-studied HLA-B-restricted CMV epitopes that the study used. Public TCR beta signatures marked donors with CMV infection and the matching HLA.

Study-level findings and limits: There were carriers of CMV plus the relevant HLA, and cumulative public TCR beta family frequency identified them. Clonotypes of TCR beta that were HLA-C-restricted and CMV-specific dominated the ex vivo response.

TCRdb used MiXCR to reprocess the reads, holding one entry per CDR3 protein. The data show some 120,000 distinct CDR3 sequences, more than 30% seen once. Worth noting for this clonotype: Its antigen is undetermined.

This CDR3 has 12 residues. Germline CDR1 SQVTM, CDR2 ANQGSEA. V gave up 4 bases and J gave up 4 bases, with 10 bases separating them. This sequence originates from a human donor in good health (CMV status not recorded). Some clones in this sample may be carry-over from other donors' samples. The material sequenced was CD8+ T cells from cultured PBMCs, taken from culture after CMV antigen stimulation. The chain joins TRBV29-1 to TRBJ2-5; unclear D gene. The chain's CDR3 is CSVGRIGETQYF. Written as DNA, the CDR3 is TGCAGCGTTGGCAGGATCGGAGAGACCCAGTACTTC.